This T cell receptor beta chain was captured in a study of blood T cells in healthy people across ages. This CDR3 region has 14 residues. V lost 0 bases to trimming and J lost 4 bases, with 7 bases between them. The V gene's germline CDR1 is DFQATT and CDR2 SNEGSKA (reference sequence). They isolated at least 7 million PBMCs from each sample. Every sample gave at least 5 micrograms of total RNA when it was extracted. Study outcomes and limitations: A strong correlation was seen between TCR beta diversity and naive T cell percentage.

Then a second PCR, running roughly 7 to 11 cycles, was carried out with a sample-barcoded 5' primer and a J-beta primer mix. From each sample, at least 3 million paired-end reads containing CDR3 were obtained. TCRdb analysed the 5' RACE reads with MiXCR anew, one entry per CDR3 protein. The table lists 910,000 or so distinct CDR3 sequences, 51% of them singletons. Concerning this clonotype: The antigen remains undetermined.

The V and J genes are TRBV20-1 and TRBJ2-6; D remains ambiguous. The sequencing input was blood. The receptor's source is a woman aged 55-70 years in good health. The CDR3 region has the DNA TGCAGTGCTAGAGAGAGGATCGGGGCCAACGTCCTGACTTTC. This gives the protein CSARERIGANVLTF.